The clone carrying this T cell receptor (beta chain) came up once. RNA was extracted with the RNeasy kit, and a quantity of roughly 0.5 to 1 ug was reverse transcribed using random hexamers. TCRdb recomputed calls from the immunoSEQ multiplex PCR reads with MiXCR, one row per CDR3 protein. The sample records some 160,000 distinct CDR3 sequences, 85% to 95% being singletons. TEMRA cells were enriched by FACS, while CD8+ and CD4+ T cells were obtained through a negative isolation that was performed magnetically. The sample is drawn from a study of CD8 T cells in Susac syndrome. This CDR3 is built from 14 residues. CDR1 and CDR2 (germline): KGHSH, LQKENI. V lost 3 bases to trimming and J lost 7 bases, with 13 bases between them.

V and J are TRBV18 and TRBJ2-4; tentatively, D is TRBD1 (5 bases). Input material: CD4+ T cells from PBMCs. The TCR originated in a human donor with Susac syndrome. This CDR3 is CASSPGRQRNIQYF. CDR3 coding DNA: TGTGCCAGCTCACCGGGAAGACAGAGGAACATTCAGTACTTC.